This TCR beta chain stems from a study of cytomegalovirus exposure and HLA in healthy donors. The PCR had 60 Vbeta and 13 Jbeta primers. TCRdb's table, derived via immunoSEQ multiplex PCR, lists solely in-frame clones and lacks some. The data contain around 140,000 clones, around four fifths of them seen just once; the ten biggest clones take up approximately 7.8%. CDR1 is LNHDA and CDR2 is SQIVND in the germline V gene (reference sequence). J gave up 0 bases and V 9 bases, and 6 bases lay outside the gene matches. The CDR3 consists of 17 residues. The chain couples TRBV19 to TRBJ2-2; 14 bases are a match to TRBD2. This sequence originates from a male donor in good health and CMV-seronegative. Sequencing was done on a sample of PBMCs. In DNA, the CDR3 is TGTGCCAGCGGGACTAGCGGGGGCCGGACGAACACCGGGGAGCTGTTTTTT. Protein sequence: CASGTSGGRTNTGELFF.